What follows are 5 T cell receptor beta chains derived from one specimen sequenced in a study of CD4 and CD8 cells across lung adenocarcinoma regions. From the PCR reads, TCRdb called clonotypes with MiXCR, one entry per CDR3 protein. This sample has approximately 18,000 distinct CDR3 sequences, with around 56% found just once. The sample comprised CD8+ T cells from the center of a lung tumor. The source of these receptors is a female donor with lung adenocarcinoma. The CD4 and CD8 labels of this study may be unreliable.

This sequence joins TRBV3-1 and TRBJ2-6; the D gene is possibly TRBD2 (6 bases). Per the germline V gene, CDR1 is LGHDT and CDR2 is YNNKEL (reference sequence). The V end lost 2 bases, the J end lost 3 bases, and 11 bases lay between the germline ends. The CDR3 is 16 amino acids. The CDR3 protein is CASSQQRRVGANVLTF. The CDR3 coding sequence is TGTGCCAGCAGCCAACAAAGGAGGGTTGGGGCCAACGTCCTGACTTTC.

This clonotype is deemed medium-sized (0.01 to 0.1%). The chain is built from TRBV27 and TRBJ2-1, with D perhaps TRBD1 (5 bases). TRBJ2-7 matches the DNA end more closely, so the J call is doubtful. Germline V gives CDR1 MNHEY, CDR2 SMNVEV (reference sequence). The CDR3 spans 14 residues. Here the CDR3 reads CASPNGHDQSEQYF. CDR3 bases: TGTGCCAGCCCTAACGGACACGATCAAAGCGAGCAGTACTTC.

The V and J genes are TRBV7-2 and TRBJ2-2; 8 bases are shared with TRBD2. After removal of 1 base from V and 4 bases from J, the junction contained 2 bases not matched to a gene. This CDR3 has 15 residues. Looked up from germline, CDR1 is SGHTA and CDR2 is FQGNSA. CDR3 residues: CASSLGAGGTGELFF. The CDR3 DNA follows: TGTGCCAGCAGCTTAGGTGCGGGGGGCACCGGGGAGCTGTTTTTT. Based on the CDR3 plus reference TRBV7-2 and TRBJ2-2, the full variable domain is GAGVSQSPSNKVTEKGKDVELRCDPISGHTALYWYRQSLGQGLEFLIYFQGNSAPDKSGLPSDRFSAERTGGSVSTLTIQRTQQEDSAVYLCASSLGAGGTGELFFGEGSRLTVL.

This clonotype was detected many times. The V and J genes are TRBV6-1 and TRBJ2-1, with D possibly TRBD1 on 5 matching bases. The J call may be wrong; the DNA end is better matched by TRBJ2-7. From germline, CDR1 is MNHNS and CDR2 SASEGT. This CDR3 is built from 13 residues. The CDR3 coding sequence is TGTGCCAGCAGTGCACCAGGGTCCTACGAGCAGTACTTC. It encodes CASSAPGSYEQYF.

This clonotype appeared a few times. DNA of the CDR3: TGTGCCATCAGTGGGATCGGAGGGACAGGGATTGGCGAGCAGTACTTC. It translates to CAISGIGGTGIGEQYF. The chain carries TRBV10-3 and TRBJ2-5, with 9 bases lining up with TRBD1. The closer fit of TRBJ2-7 to the DNA end suggests the J call may be wrong. From germline, CDR1 is ENHRY and CDR2 SYGVKD. The CDR3 is 16 amino acids.